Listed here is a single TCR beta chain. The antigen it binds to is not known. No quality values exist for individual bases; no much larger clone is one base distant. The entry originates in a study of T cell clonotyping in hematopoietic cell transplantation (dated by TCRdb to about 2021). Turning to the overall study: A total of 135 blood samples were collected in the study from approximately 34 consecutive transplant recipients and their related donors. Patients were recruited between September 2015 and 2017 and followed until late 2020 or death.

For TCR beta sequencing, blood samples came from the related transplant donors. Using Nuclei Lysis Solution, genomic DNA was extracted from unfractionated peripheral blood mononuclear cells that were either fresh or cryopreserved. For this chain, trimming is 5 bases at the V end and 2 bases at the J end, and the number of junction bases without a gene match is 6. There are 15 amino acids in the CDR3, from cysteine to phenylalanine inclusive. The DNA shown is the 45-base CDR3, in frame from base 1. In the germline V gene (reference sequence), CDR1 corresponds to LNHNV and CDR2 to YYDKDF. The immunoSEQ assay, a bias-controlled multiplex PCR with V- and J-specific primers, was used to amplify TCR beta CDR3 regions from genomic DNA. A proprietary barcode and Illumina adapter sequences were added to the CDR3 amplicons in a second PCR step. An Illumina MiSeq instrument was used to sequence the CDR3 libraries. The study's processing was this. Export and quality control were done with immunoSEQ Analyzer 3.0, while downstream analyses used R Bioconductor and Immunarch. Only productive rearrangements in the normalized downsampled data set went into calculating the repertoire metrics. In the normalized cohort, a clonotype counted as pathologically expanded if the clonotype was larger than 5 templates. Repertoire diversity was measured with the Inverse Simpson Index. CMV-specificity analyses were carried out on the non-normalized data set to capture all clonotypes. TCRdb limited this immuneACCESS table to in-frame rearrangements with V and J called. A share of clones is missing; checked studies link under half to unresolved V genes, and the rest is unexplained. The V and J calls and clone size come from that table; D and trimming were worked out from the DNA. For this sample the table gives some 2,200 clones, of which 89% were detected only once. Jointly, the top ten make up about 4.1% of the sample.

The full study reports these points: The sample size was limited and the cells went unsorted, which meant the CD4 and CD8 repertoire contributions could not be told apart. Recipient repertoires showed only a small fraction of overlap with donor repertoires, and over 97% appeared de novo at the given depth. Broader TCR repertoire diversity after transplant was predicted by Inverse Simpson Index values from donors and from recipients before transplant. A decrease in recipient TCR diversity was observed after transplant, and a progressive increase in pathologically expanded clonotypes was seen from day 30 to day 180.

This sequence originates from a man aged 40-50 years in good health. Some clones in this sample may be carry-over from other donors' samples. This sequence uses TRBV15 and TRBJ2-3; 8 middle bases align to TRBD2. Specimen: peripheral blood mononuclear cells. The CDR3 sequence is CATSGRGGSTDTQYF. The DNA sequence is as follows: TGTGCCACCAGCGGCCGCGGGGGGTCCACAGATACGCAGTATTTT.